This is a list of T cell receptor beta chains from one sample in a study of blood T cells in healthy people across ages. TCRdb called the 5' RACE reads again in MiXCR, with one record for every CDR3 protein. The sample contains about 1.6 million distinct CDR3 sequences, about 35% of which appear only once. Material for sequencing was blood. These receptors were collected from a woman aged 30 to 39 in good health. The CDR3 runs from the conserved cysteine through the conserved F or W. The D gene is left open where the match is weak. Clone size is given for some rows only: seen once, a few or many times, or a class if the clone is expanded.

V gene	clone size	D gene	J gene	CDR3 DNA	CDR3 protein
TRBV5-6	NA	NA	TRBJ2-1	TGTGCCAGCGGCCCTTGGGGCTCCTACAATGAGCAGTTCTTC	CASGPWGSYNEQFF
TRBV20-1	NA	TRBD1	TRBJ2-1	TGCAGTGCTCCCCTCCCCGGGACAGGGAGTAAGAATGAGCAGTTCTTC	CSAPLPGTGSKNEQFF
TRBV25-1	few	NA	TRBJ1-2	TGTGCCAGCAGTGCCCTACTGTATGGCTACACCTTC	CASSALLYGYTF
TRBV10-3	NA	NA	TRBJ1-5	TGTGCCATCAGTCAAACAGGGTCCGGGCAGCCCCAGCATTTT	CAISQTGSGQPQHF
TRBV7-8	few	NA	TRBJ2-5	TGTGCCAGCAGCCGCACAGAGGGGTTGGGAGAGACCCAGTACTTC	CASSRTEGLGETQYF
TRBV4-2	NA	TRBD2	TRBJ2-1	TGTGCCAGCAGCCAAGATGGACTAGCGGGAGATGAGCAGTTCTTC	CASSQDGLAGDEQFF
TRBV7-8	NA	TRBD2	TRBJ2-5	TGTGCCGGCAGCTTAGGACCTGGGACTAGCGGGAGGCGGGAGCAGTACTTC	CAGSLGPGTSGRREQYF
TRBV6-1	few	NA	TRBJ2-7	TGTGCCAGCAGTGAAAGGGGGTCCCCCTACGAGCAGTACTTC	CASSERGSPYEQYF
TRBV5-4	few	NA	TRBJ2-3	TGTGCCAGCAGCTTGGTACAGAGCACAGATACGCAGTATTTT	CASSLVQSTDTQYF
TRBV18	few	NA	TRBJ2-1	TGTGCCAGCTCACCCCAGGAAGGTGAGCAGTTCTTC	CASSPQEGEQFF
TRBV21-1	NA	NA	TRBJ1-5	TGTGCCCGCCAGACAGGGAAATTGAGCAATCAGCCCCAGCATTTT	CARQTGKLSNQPQHF
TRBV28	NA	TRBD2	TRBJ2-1	TGTGCCAGCAGTCCGTTGCCTAGCGGGAGTATCTACAATGAGCAGTTCTTC	CASSPLPSGSIYNEQFF
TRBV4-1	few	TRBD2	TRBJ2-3	TGCGCCAGCAGCCAAGAAGGAACTAGCGGAACCGCAGATACGCAGTATTTT	CASSQEGTSGTADTQYF
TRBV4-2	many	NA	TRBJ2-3	TGTGCCAGCAGCCAAGAGCCATCCGATACGCAGTATTTT	CASSQEPSDTQYF
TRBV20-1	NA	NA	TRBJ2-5	TGCAGTTTCCGGCCGGAAGAGACCCAGTACTTC	CSFRPEETQYF
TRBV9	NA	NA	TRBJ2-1	TGTGCCAGCGGTCGGGGACCCTCGGGCAATGAGCAGTTCTTC	CASGRGPSGNEQFF
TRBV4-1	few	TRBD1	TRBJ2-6	TGCGCCAGCAGCAGACAGGGGACCAGCTCTGGGGCCAACGTCCTGACTTTC	CASSRQGTSSGANVLTF
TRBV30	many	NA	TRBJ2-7	TGTGCCTGGAGGGCAGGGGGGCCCTACGAGCAGTACTTC	CAWRAGGPYEQYF
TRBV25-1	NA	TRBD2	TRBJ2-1	TGTGCCAGCAGTGATTCCCGGGGGGGGGCCTACAATGAGCAGTTCTTC	CASSDSRGGAYNEQFF
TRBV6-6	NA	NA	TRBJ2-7	TGTGCCAGCAGTTACTCGGGACACACCTTCTACGAGCAGTACTTC	CASSYSGHTFYEQYF
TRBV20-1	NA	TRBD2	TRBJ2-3	TGCAGCACCGGGACTAGCGGCACAGATATGCAGTATTTT	CSTGTSGTDMQYF
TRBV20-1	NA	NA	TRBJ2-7	TGCAGTGCTAGAAGGCAGGGGGGCACCTACGAGCAGTACTTC	CSARRQGGTYEQYF
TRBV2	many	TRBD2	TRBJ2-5	TGTGCCAGCAGACCGACTAGCGGTCAAGAGACCCAGTACTTC	CASRPTSGQETQYF
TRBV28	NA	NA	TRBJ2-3	TGTGCCAGCAGTTTTCTAGCAATCAGGGATACGCAGTATTTT	CASSFLAIRDTQYF
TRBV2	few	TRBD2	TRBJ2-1	TGTGCCAGCATAAGGCTAGCGGGTGATACTTACAATGAGCAGTTCTTC	CASIRLAGDTYNEQFF
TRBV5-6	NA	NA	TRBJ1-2	TGTGCCAGCAGCTTGATCGGGGGCGGTTATGGCTACACCTTC	CASSLIGGGYGYTF
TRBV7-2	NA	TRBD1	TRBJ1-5	TGTGCCAGCAGCTCCAGAATCGGGACAGTCATAGATCAGCCCCAGCATTTT	CASSSRIGTVIDQPQHF
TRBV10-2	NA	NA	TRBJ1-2	TGCGCCAGCAGGAAGGCAGGGGAAGACTATGGCTACACCTTC	CASRKAGEDYGYTF
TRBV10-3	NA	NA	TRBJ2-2	TGTGCCATCAGACAAGACCAGAACACCGGGGAGCTGTTTTTT	CAIRQDQNTGELFF
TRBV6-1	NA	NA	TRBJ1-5	TGTGCCAGCAGTGAAGCGGGCAGGGGCAATCAGCCCCAGCATTTT	CASSEAGRGNQPQHF
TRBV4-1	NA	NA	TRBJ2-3	TGCGCCAGCAGCCAAGAGGGGAGGCGGGGGCGCCCAGATACGCAGTATTTT	CASSQEGRRGRPDTQYF
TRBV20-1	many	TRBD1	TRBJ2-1	TGCAGTGCTAGAGAGGGACAGGGGTACAATGAGCAGTTCTTC	CSAREGQGYNEQFF
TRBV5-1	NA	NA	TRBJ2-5	TGCGCCAGCAGCTTGTCTGGACGGACAGAGACCCAGTACTTC	CASSLSGRTETQYF
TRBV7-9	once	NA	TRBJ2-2	TGTGCCAGCAGCTTCGACCGGACGGCTACCGGGGAGCTGTTTTTT	CASSFDRTATGELFF
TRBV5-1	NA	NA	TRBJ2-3	TGCGCCAGCAGCCGTCCCGACACTTCAGATACGCAGTATTTT	CASSRPDTSDTQYF
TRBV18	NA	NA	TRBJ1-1	TGTGCCAGCTCACCAGGACAAGAGACTGAAGCTTTCTTT	CASSPGQETEAFF
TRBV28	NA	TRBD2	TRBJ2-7	TGTGCCAGCGCCGCGGGGGTGCCCTACGAGCAGTACTTC	CASAAGVPYEQYF
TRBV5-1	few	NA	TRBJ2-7	TGCGCCAGCAGCTTGGCTGCAGGGTTCGACTACGAGCAGTACTTC	CASSLAAGFDYEQYF
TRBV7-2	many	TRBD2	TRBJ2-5	TGTGCCAGCAGCCGACGGACTAGCGTGGCGGGGGAGACCCAGTACTTC	CASSRRTSVAGETQYF
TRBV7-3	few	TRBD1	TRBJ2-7	TGTGCCAGCAGCTTACGTGGGGACAGGGGAACCTACGAGCAGTACTTC	CASSLRGDRGTYEQYF
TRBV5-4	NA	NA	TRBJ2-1	TGTGCCAGCAAGTGGCAGGGGGCGCGGGGGGAGCAGTTCTTC	CASKWQGARGEQFF
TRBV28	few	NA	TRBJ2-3	TGTGCCAGCTTCGGGACAACTGGCACAGATACGCAGTATTTT	CASFGTTGTDTQYF
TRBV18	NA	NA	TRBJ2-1	TGTGCCAGCTCACCTTCTCTGACGGGGAATTACAATGAGCAGTTCTTC	CASSPSLTGNYNEQFF
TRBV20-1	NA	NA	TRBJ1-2	TGCAGTGTCTCCGGGATTGCCCATGGCTACACCTTC	CSVSGIAHGYTF
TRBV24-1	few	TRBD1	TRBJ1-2	TGTGCCACCAGTGACACAGGGGGCCGTGGCTACACCTTC	CATSDTGGRGYTF
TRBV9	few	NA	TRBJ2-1	TGTGCCAGCAGCGAGGGGGGGGATGAGCAGTTCTTC	CASSEGGDEQFF
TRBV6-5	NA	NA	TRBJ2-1	TGTGCCAGCAGAAAGGACTACCTTAGCTCCTACAATGAGCAGTTCTTC	CASRKDYLSSYNEQFF